This record looks at one T cell receptor (beta chain) sequence and its context. The sample comes from a study of blood T cell repertoires in COVID-19. As processed by the authors: Reference gene primer amplification gave estimated nucleated cell counts. Method: immunoSEQ multiplex PCR; TCRdb's copy keeps in-frame clones and lacks some. The V and J calls and the clone size are those of that table, but D and trimming were determined from the DNA. The sample lists 180,000 or so clones, around 88% seen once, with under 4.5% in the top ten. CDR1 and CDR2 from the germline V gene are SNHLY and FYNNEI. V shed 9 bases and J shed 0 bases, with 12 bases lying between them. The CDR3 runs to 13 residues.

The chain uses TRBV2 and TRBJ2-7, with a tentative D call TRBD1 (6 bases). Sample: peripheral blood. The receptor's source is a woman under 40 with acute or convalescent COVID-19. CDR3 in DNA: TGTGCCAGACAGGGCCTGAGCTCCTACGAGCAGTACTTC. Translating it yields CARQGLSSYEQYF.